This is a list of T cell receptor beta chains from one sample in a study of blood T cell repertoires in COVID-19. Method: immunoSEQ multiplex PCR; TCRdb's copy keeps in-frame clones and lacks some. The sample yields roughly 100,000 clones, approximately 80% seen once. Input material: peripheral blood. The receptors derive from a man aged 60-69 years with acute or convalescent COVID-19. CDR3s include the opening cysteine and the closing phenylalanine or tryptophan. The order of the fields is CDR3 DNA, CDR3 protein, J gene, V gene, D gene, clone size. The D gene is left open where the match is weak. The size entry is marked missing in some rows and otherwise reads once, few, many or a size class.

TGTGCCAGCAGCTTGTTAGCGGAAATCACAGATACGCAGTATTTT | CASSLLAEITDTQYF | TRBJ2-3 | TRBV5-6 | NA | NA
TGTGCCAGCAAAGGAGGCTCCTACAATGAGCAGTTCTTC | CASKGGSYNEQFF | TRBJ2-1 | TRBV12-3/TRBV12-4 | NA | few
TGTGCCAGCAGCAACCCGGGACAGAACACCGGGGAGCTGCTTTTT | CASSNPGQNTGELLF | TRBJ2-2 | TRBV3-1/TRBV3-2 | TRBD1 | NA
TGTGCCAGCAGCCTCTCGGGGGCGCAGTATTTT | CASSLSGAQYF | TRBJ2-3 | TRBV7-2 | NA | NA
TGCGCCAGCAGCCAAGAGGGGGGATTGACTGAAGCTTTCTTT | CASSQEGGLTEAFF | TRBJ1-1 | TRBV4-3 | NA | NA
TGTGCCAGCAGAGAAACAGGATTAAGCAATCAGCCCCAGCATTTT | CASRETGLSNQPQHF | TRBJ1-5 | TRBV2 | NA | NA
TGTGCCTGGAGTAACGGCGGGGCCGGGGAGCTGTTTTTT | CAWSNGGAGELFF | TRBJ2-2 | TRBV30 | NA | NA
TGTGCCAGCAGTACACGAGGGCGCTCTGGAAACACCATATATTTT | CASSTRGRSGNTIYF | TRBJ1-3 | TRBV6-2/TRBV6-3 | NA | few
TGTGCCAGCAGCCCGGGACAGGGGGGGTCCTACGAGCAGTACTTC | CASSPGQGGSYEQYF | TRBJ2-7 | TRBV3-1/TRBV3-2 | TRBD1 | NA
TGTGCCAGCAAGTTACAGGGAAGTGGCTACACCTTC | CASKLQGSGYTF | TRBJ1-2 | TRBV2 | NA | NA
TGCGCCAGCAGCTTAAGGGGACAGGGAACCTATGGCTACACCTTC | CASSLRGQGTYGYTF | TRBJ1-2 | TRBV5-1 | TRBD1 | NA
TGTGCCATCAGACTTAGCGGGACTAACACCGGGGAGCTGTTTTTT | CAIRLSGTNTGELFF | TRBJ2-2 | TRBV10-3 | TRBD2 | NA
TGTGCCAGCAGTGCTGGAGCGAGGGGGGAGCTGTTTTTT | CASSAGARGELFF | TRBJ2-2 | TRBV12-3/TRBV12-4 | NA | NA
TGTGCCAGCAGTCGAACGGTGGGCAATCAGCCCCAGCATTTT | CASSRTVGNQPQHF | TRBJ1-5 | TRBV6-5 | NA | NA
TGCAGCGTTGAAGAAGTGGGAGGTAATGAAAAACTGTTTTTT | CSVEEVGGNEKLFF | TRBJ1-4 | TRBV29-1 | NA | NA
TGTGCCAGCAGCTTGCTCAGGGGCGCCGGCGGGGAGCTGTTTTTT | CASSLLRGAGGELFF | TRBJ2-2 | TRBV7-2 | NA | NA
TGTGCCAGCAGCGCCCGCGGGGGTTCCACAGATACGCAGTATTTT | CASSARGGSTDTQYF | TRBJ2-3 | TRBV9 | TRBD2 | NA
TGTGCCAGCGGAAAGGGACAGGTTACCGGCTACACCTTC | CASGKGQVTGYTF | TRBJ1-2 | TRBV27 | TRBD1 | NA
TGTGCCTCCTTCCGGACAGGGATGGGGGACAATGAGCAGTTCTTC | CASFRTGMGDNEQFF | TRBJ2-1 | TRBV30 | TRBD1 | NA
TGTGCCAGCAGTTTATTGAGGTCGACAGCGGGGGCTTTCTTT | CASSLLRSTAGAFF | TRBJ1-1 | TRBV27 | NA | NA
TGTGCTAGTGGCATGGACAGGGGGCGAAATGGCTACACCTTC | CASGMDRGRNGYTF | TRBJ1-2 | TRBV12-5 | TRBD1 | NA
TGTGCCAGGGCTAAGACAGGGGTGAGGAACGAGCAGTACTTC | CARAKTGVRNEQYF | TRBJ2-7 | TRBV2 | TRBD1 | NA
TGTGCCTGGAGTTCAGGGGATGGTCAGCCCCAGCATTTT | CAWSSGDGQPQHF | TRBJ1-5 | TRBV30 | NA | NA
TGCGCCAGCAGCCACCAGACAGATACCTACGAGCAGTACTTC | CASSHQTDTYEQYF | TRBJ2-7 | TRBV4-1 | NA | NA